This entry features one TCR beta chain sequence. Its antigen is not identified. The junction had 9 bases not matched to a gene; V was cut back by 3 bases and J by 10 bases. The CDR3 length is 15 residues. CDR1 is MDHEN and CDR2 is SYDVKM in the germline V gene. These data originate in a study of T cell clonotyping in hematopoietic cell transplantation. On the study more broadly: Cytoreduction preceded collection of pretransplant recipient samples.

Data came from immunoSEQ multiplex PCR; TCRdb stores just in-frame clones and leaves some out. The table shows some 76,000 clones, with about 95% occurring only once. Time point in this sample: recipient sample about 28 days before transplant, after cytoreduction. Recipients were bled about 28 days pretransplant and at posttransplant days 30, 100, 180. Notes on the study in general: Few recipient clonotypes overlapped donors; over 95% were de novo at given depth.

The chain combines TRBV28 with TRBJ1-6, with 7 bases lining up with TRBD1. The sequencing used peripheral blood mononuclear cells, collected before stem cell transplant. The receptor was derived from a woman between 45 and 60 years old with acute myeloid leukemia. Some clones in this sample may be carry-over from other donors' samples. The CDR3: CASSFSRGLGSPLHF. The CDR3 bases are TGTGCCAGCAGTTTCTCGAGGGGGCTCGGGTCACCCCTCCACTTT.